This entry lists 28 T cell receptor beta chains sequenced from one sample in a study of CD8 T cells in Susac syndrome. About 0.45 to 1 ug RNA was reverse transcribed with random hexamers. TCRdb passed the immunoSEQ multiplex PCR reads through MiXCR, listing each CDR3 protein once. The sample includes about 200,000 distinct CDR3 sequences, 85% to 95% of them seen just once. Sequencing was performed on CD4+ T cells from PBMCs. These receptors originate from a human donor in good health.

The chain recombines TRBV29-1 with TRBJ2-1, with 8 bases aligning to TRBD1. After removal of 1 base from V and 13 bases from J, the junction contained 9 bases not matched to a gene. Germline assignment: CDR1 SQVTM and CDR2 ANQGSEA. This CDR3 is 13 amino acids long. Written as DNA, the CDR3 is TGCAGCGTTGAAGGGCGGGACAGGATTATTCAGTTCTTC. Translated, it gives CSVEGRDRIIQFF.

The chain uses TRBV29-1 and TRBJ1-1; D is unresolved. In germline, CDR1 is SQVTM, CDR2 ANQGSEA. CDR3 length equals 12 residues. V shed 0 bases and J shed 3 bases, with 5 bases lying between them. The CDR3 bases are TGCAGCGTTGAAGAGGGGTACACTGAAGCTTTCTTT. Amino acid sequence: CSVEEGYTEAFF.

V gene TRBV27 combines with J gene TRBJ1-5; D is unresolved. The V end lost 4 bases, the J end lost 4 bases, and 14 bases lay between the germline ends. This CDR3 is 15 amino acids long. CDR1 and CDR2 (germline): MNHEY, SMNVEV (reference sequence). This chain's CDR3 is CASSSGPRGNQPQHF. CDR3 in DNA: TGTGCCAGCAGTTCCGGGCCCCGAGGTAATCAGCCCCAGCATTTT.

CDR3 region: CAWRDRPNTEAFF. CDR3 in DNA: TGTGCCTGGAGGGACAGACCTAACACTGAAGCTTTCTTT. The chain recombines TRBV30 with TRBJ1-1, with TRBD1 as a possible D gene (6 bases). The germline CDR1 and CDR2 sequences are GTSNPN and SVGIG (reference sequence). The germline V and J ends were trimmed by 3 bases and 2 bases, with 10 bases remaining between them. This CDR3 region has 13 residues.

This clonotype was recorded a few times. The CDR3 loop is CASSQDVGDTQYF. CDR3 coding DNA: TGTGCCAGCAGCCAAGATGTTGGAGATACGCAGTATTTT. The chain has TRBV14 and TRBJ2-3; D ambiguous. The V gene's germline CDR1 is SGHDN and CDR2 FVKESK. Trimming stripped 0 bases from V and 5 bases from J, with 6 bases between. The CDR3 length is 13 residues.

The V gene is TRBV6-6, the J gene TRBJ2-1; D call uncertain. The CDR3 consists of 12 residues. Trimming pared 2 bases from V and 13 bases from J, leaving 12 bases between. From germline, CDR1 is MNHNY and CDR2 SVGAGI (reference sequence). CDR3 nucleotides: TGTGCCAGCAGTTACGTCGACCGGAGACAGTTCTTC. Its protein product is CASSYVDRRQFF.

V gene TRBV2 combines with J gene TRBJ2-3; 9 bases line up with TRBD1. Germline CDR1 and CDR2: SNHLY and FYNNEI. V shed 4 bases, J shed 7 bases, and the junction held 9 bases outside the gene matches. The CDR3 spans 15 residues. CDR3 region: CASSGDRGAMYTQYF. CDR3 sequence (DNA): TGTGCCAGCAGTGGCGACAGGGGGGCGATGTATACGCAGTATTTT.

The chain is built from TRBV12-3 or TRBV12-4 and TRBJ2-1; D call uncertain. Trimming stripped 8 bases from V and 3 bases from J, with 14 bases between. The CDR3 contains 14 residues. The CDR3 region is CASPSRGSYNEQFF. The CDR3 region has the DNA TGTGCCAGCCCTTCCCGCGGCAGCTACAATGAGCAGTTCTTC.

The chain carries TRBV2 and TRBJ2-4; D is uncertain. V gave up 1 base and J gave up 8 bases, with 12 bases separating them. Germline CDR1 is SNHLY and CDR2 is FYNNEI. This CDR3 is built from 14 residues. The CDR3 coding sequence is TGTGCCAGCAGTGAAGAGGTTGGGCAAGACATTCAGTACTTC. As protein: CASSEEVGQDIQYF.

This sequence joins TRBV6-5 and TRBJ2-7, with D perhaps TRBD1 or TRBD2 (6 bases each). V was cut by 6 bases and J by 4 bases, with 19 bases left in between. The CDR3 runs to 15 residues. Per germline, CDR1 MNHEY and CDR2 SVGAGI. The DNA of the CDR3 is TGTGCCAGCAGCTCCGGGGGCGCCGACACGTACGAGCAGTACTTC. Translation: CASSSGGADTYEQYF.

The chain joins TRBV4-1 to TRBJ1-1; D call uncertain. Germline V gene sequence: CDR1 MGHRA, CDR2 YSYEKL. The V gene lost 0 bases and the J gene lost 4 bases, with 15 bases spanning the gap. The CDR3 is 16 amino acids. The CDR3 is CASSQDGQALGTEAFF. In DNA form, the CDR3 reads TGCGCCAGCAGCCAAGATGGGCAGGCGTTGGGCACTGAAGCTTTCTTT.

The chain links TRBV3-1 to TRBJ2-7, with D perhaps TRBD2 (5 bases). Germline V gene lookup returns CDR1 LGHDT and CDR2 YNNKEL (reference sequence). Trimming removed 4 bases from V and 7 bases from J, with 14 bases in between. This CDR3 is 13 amino acids long. The CDR3, as DNA: TGTGCCAGCAGCCGTCGGGGTGCAAGTGAGCAGTACGTC. Amino acid sequence: CASSRRGASEQYV.

The chain uses TRBV29-1 and TRBJ2-1; 9 nucleotides align to TRBD1. Germline V CDR1 and CDR2: SQVTM, ANQGSEA. The CDR3 spans 15 residues. The trim removed 7 bases at V and 2 bases at J, leaving 9 bases unmatched. CDR3 residues: CSERGTGMPYNEQFF. CDR3 DNA: TGCAGCGAAAGGGGGACAGGGATGCCCTACAATGAGCAGTTCTTC.

The rearrangement uses TRBV20-1 and TRBJ1-5; D is perhaps TRBD1 (6 bases). Trimming took off 6 bases at V and 2 bases at J, with 11 bases between the two ends. The CDR3 has 13 amino acids. Germline-derived CDR1 and CDR2 are DFQATT and SNEGSKA (reference sequence). The CDR3 region has the DNA TGCAGTGCCCCAGGGGAAGGCAATCAGCCCCAGCATTTT. It yields the protein CSAPGEGNQPQHF.

This rearrangement joins TRBV7-9 to TRBJ2-1; 11 bases are shared with TRBD2. The CDR3 has 18 amino acids. The trim removed 4 bases at V and 0 bases at J, leaving 8 bases unmatched. Germline V CDR1 and CDR2: SEHNR, FQNEAQ (reference sequence). The CDR3 region has the DNA TGTGCCAGCAGCTCCATGACTAGCGGGACAAGCTCCTACAATGAGCAGTTCTTC. Protein sequence: CASSSMTSGTSSYNEQFF. Full variable domain (remainder filled in from reference TRBV7-9 and TRBJ2-1): DTGVSQNPRHKITKRGQNVTFRCDPISEHNRLYWYRQTLGQGPEFLTYFQNEAQLEKSRLLSDRFSAERPKGSFSTLEIQRTEQGDSAMYLCASSSMTSGTSSYNEQFFGPGTRLTVL.

The chain recombines TRBV10-3 with TRBJ2-5; no firm D call. This CDR3 comprises 9 residues. Deletions cut 7 bases from V and 5 bases from J, with 2 bases between. The germline V gene encodes CDR1 ENHRY and CDR2 SYGVKD. Here the CDR3 reads CAITETQYF. The CDR3 coding sequence is TGTGCCATCACGGAGACCCAGTACTTC.

The chain uses TRBV12-3 or TRBV12-4 and TRBJ2-1; D unclear. V lost 5 bases to trimming and J lost 9 bases, with 11 bases between them. The CDR3 extends over 12 amino acids. The CDR3 reads CASSPPSPEQFF. Here the CDR3 DNA reads TGTGCCAGCAGTCCCCCCAGCCCTGAGCAGTTCTTC.

The chain uses TRBV7-3 and TRBJ2-3; either TRBD1 or TRBD2 may fit D (5 bases each). The germline V gene encodes CDR1 SGHTA and CDR2 FQGTGA. The CDR3 spans 15 residues. The V end lost 8 bases, the J end lost 1 base, and 16 bases lay between the germline ends. CDR3 coding DNA: TGTGCCAGCTCCCCCGGGACCGAAGGCACAGATACGCAGTATTTT. Its protein is CASSPGTEGTDTQYF.

The CDR3 loop is CSVARGGNEQFF. Written as DNA, the CDR3 is TGCAGCGTTGCGCGGGGGGGCAATGAGCAGTTCTTC. The chain has TRBV29-1 and TRBJ2-1, with TRBD2 matching 9 bases. Germline CDR1 reads SQVTM; CDR2 reads ANQGSEA. The CDR3 is 12 amino acids. Trimming cost V 4 bases and J 6 bases; bases outside gene matches: 1.

In this sample, this clonotype turned up a few times. The chain joins TRBV19 to TRBJ1-1, with TRBD1 matching 9 bases. The V gene end was trimmed by 5 bases and the J gene end by 5 bases; junction bases not matched to a gene: 3. The CDR3 length is 13 residues. Germline V gives CDR1 LNHDA, CDR2 SQIVND (reference sequence). Written as DNA, the CDR3 is TGTGCCAGTAGTCGGGACAGGGAAACTGAAGCTTTCTTT. Residues: CASSRDRETEAFF. Together with reference TRBV19 and TRBJ1-1, the CDR3 gives the full variable domain: DGGITQSPKYLFRKEGQNVTLSCEQNLNHDAMYWYRQDPGQGLRLIYYSQIVNDFQKGDIAEGYSVSREKKESFPLTVTSAQKNPTAFYLCASSRDRETEAFFGQGTRLTVV.

This chain connects TRBV6-2 or TRBV6-3 to TRBJ1-1, with TRBD1 as a possible D gene (5 bases). Trimming cost V 4 bases and J 4 bases, with 19 bases left between them. Germline V CDR1 and CDR2: MNHEY, SVGEGT. There are 16 residues in the CDR3. The DNA for the CDR3 is TGTGCCAGCAGTTCCTCGGGCAGGGCCTGGGGCACTGAAGCTTTCTTT. It translates to CASSSSGRAWGTEAFF.

This chain connects TRBV12-3 or TRBV12-4 to TRBJ2-5, with 7 bases aligning to TRBD2. The CDR3 is 13 residues long. The V segment lost 9 bases and the J segment 4 bases; nucleotides outside the gene matches: 8. The CDR3 sequence is CASLRAGRETQYF. The CDR3 DNA reads TGTGCCAGTCTCCGAGCGGGGAGAGAGACCCAGTACTTC.

This clonotype was observed a few times. The chain uses TRBV4-1 and TRBJ2-1; TRBD2 aligns across 10 bases. The CDR3 covers 16 residues. J was trimmed by 6 bases and V by 1 base; bases with no gene match: 6. Per germline, CDR1 MGHRA and CDR2 YSYEKL. The CDR3 sequence is CASSQVHGTSVNEQFF. The CDR3 DNA follows: TGCGCCAGCAGCCAAGTTCACGGGACTAGCGTCAATGAGCAGTTCTTC.

The chain combines TRBV3-1 with TRBJ2-1, with D possibly TRBD2 on 6 matching bases. V was trimmed by 1 base and J by 1 base, leaving 11 bases between them. In germline, CDR1 is LGHDT, CDR2 YNNKEL (reference sequence). The CDR3 is 16 amino acids. CDR3 in amino acids: CASSQVRRGSYNEQFF. CDR3 DNA: TGTGCCAGCAGCCAAGTGAGGCGGGGTTCCTACAATGAGCAGTTCTTC.

This sequence joins TRBV5-4 and TRBJ1-2; 8 positions match TRBD1. Per the germline V gene, CDR1 is SGHNT and CDR2 is YYREEE (reference sequence). The V and J ends lost 4 bases and 8 bases, in that order; junction bases with no gene match: 7. The CDR3 has 13 amino acids. This CDR3 is CASSADRGWGYTF. As DNA, the CDR3 is TGTGCCAGCAGCGCTGACAGGGGATGGGGCTACACCTTC.

V usage is TRBV20-1 and J usage is TRBJ1-2; a weak D match, TRBD1 (5 bases). The germline CDR1 and CDR2 sequences are DFQATT and SNEGSKA (reference sequence). V was pared by 5 bases and J by 7 bases, with 11 bases between. CDR3 length: 11 amino acids. The CDR3 reads CSAGDFTGYTF. CDR3 DNA: TGCAGTGCTGGGGACTTTACTGGCTACACCTTC.

The chain has TRBV20-1 and TRBJ2-5, with D possibly being TRBD1 (5 bases). V lost 3 bases and J lost 5, with 13 bases in between. Per the germline V gene, CDR1 is DFQATT and CDR2 is SNEGSKA (reference sequence). The CDR3 spans 13 residues. In nucleotides, the CDR3 is TGCAGTGCTAGTTCCAGGGATGGGGAGACCCAGTACTTC. Its translation is CSASSRDGETQYF.

The V gene is TRBV18, the J gene TRBJ1-1; possible D gene TRBD1, 6 bases. The germline V and J ends were trimmed by 2 bases and 2 bases, with 12 bases remaining between them. Germline loops: CDR1 KGHSH, CDR2 LQKENI. CDR3 size: 15 residues. CDR3 sequence reads: CASSPNVGGNTEAFF. The CDR3 bases are TGTGCCAGCTCACCAAATGTAGGGGGAAACACTGAAGCTTTCTTT.